The clone carrying this T cell receptor (beta chain) was recorded a few times. Using immunoSEQ multiplex PCR, the repertoire was profiled, and TCRdb retains in-frame clones only, with some absent. The sample has 70,000 to 90,000 clones; more than 60% are singletons. The source of the sample is a study of blood T cell repertoires in COVID-19. About the research overall: COVID-19 samples collected from the United States, Italy and Spain covered acute and convalescent phases. PBMCs, B-cell-depleted T cells, or T cells provided the cDNA or gDNA that made up the material.

V was clipped by 7 bases and J by 3 bases, with 34 bases between them. Germline-derived CDR1 and CDR2 are SQVTM and ANQGSEA. This CDR3 is built from 21 residues. V gene TRBV29-1 combines with J gene TRBJ1-6; no reliable D call. The sample comprised peripheral blood. The clonotype was recovered from a human donor in a cohort sampled during active COVID-19. The CDR3 region is CSAGRPYEEGTILFYNSPLHF. The CDR3 DNA follows: TGCAGCGCGGGTCGTCCATATGAGGAGGGCACAATACTATTCTATAATTCACCCCTCCACTTT.